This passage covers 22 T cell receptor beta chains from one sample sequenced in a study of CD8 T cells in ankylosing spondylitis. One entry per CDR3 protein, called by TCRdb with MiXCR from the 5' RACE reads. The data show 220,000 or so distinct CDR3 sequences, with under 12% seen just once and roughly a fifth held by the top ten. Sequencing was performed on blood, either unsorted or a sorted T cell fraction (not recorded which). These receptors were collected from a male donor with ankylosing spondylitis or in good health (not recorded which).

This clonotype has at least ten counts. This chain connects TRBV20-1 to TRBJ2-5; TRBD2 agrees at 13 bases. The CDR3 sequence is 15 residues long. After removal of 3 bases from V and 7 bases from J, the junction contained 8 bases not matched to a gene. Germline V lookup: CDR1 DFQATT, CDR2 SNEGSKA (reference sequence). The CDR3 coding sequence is TGCAGTGCTAGCGGGACTAGCGGGGTCATTTCGACCCAGTACTTC. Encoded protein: CSASGTSGVISTQYF.

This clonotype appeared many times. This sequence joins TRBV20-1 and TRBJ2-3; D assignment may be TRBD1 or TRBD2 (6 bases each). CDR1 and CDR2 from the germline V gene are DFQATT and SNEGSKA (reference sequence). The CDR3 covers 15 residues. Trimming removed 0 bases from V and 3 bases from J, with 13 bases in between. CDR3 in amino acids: CSARDTGAATDTQYF. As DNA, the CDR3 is TGCAGTGCTAGAGATACGGGGGCAGCTACAGATACGCAGTATTTT.

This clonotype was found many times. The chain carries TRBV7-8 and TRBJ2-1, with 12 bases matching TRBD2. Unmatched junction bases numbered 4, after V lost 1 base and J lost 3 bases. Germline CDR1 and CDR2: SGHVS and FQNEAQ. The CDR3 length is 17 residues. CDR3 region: CASSLVPTSGGYNEQFF. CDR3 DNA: TGTGCCAGCAGCTTAGTCCCGACTAGCGGGGGCTACAATGAGCAGTTCTTC.

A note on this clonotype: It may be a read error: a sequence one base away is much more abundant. The CDR3: CASSLATGMLDTHYF. The CDR3 DNA follows: TGCGCCAGCAGCTTGGCAACAGGGATGTTGGATACGCACTATTTT. The chain combines TRBV5-1 with TRBJ2-3; tentatively, D is TRBD1 (6 bases). Looked up from germline, CDR1 is SGHRS and CDR2 is YFSETQ. The CDR3 has 15 amino acids.

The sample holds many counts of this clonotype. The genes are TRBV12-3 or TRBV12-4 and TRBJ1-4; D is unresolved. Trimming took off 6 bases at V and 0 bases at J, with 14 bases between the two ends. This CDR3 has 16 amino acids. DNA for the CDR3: TGTGCCAGCAGCTCCCGGACGGTTACAACTAATGAAAAACTGTTTTTT. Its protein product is CASSSRTVTTNEKLFF.

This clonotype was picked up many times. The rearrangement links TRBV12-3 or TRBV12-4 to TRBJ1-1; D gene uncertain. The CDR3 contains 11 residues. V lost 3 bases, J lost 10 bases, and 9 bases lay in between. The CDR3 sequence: CASSFLSGAFF. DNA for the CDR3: TGTGCCAGCAGTTTTCTCTCAGGAGCTTTCTTT.

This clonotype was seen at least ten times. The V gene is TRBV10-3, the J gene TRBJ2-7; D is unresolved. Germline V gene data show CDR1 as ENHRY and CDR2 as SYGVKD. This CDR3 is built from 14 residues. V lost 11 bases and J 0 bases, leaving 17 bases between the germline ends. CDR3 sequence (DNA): TGTGCCGCCTCGAACGAAGGGTTCTCCTACGAGCAGTACTTC. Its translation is CAASNEGFSYEQYF.

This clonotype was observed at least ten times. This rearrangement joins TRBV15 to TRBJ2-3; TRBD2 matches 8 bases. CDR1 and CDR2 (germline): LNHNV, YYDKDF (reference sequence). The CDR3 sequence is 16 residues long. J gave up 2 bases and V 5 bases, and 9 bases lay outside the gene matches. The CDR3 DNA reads TGTGCCACCAGCGCCGGAGGCGGGAGGTACACAGATACGCAGTATTTT. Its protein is CATSAGGGRYTDTQYF.

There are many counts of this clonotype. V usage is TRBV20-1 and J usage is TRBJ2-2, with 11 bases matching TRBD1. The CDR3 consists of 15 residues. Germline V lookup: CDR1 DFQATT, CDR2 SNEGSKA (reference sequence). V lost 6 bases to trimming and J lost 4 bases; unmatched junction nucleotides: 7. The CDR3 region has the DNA TGCAGTGCCCTCGGGACAGGGGGTTCCACCGGGGAGCTGTTTTTT. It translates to CSALGTGGSTGELFF.

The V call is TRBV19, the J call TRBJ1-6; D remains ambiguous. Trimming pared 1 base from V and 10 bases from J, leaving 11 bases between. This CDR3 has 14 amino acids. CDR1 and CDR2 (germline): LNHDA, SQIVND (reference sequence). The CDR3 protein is CASSIGRETSPLHF. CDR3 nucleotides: TGTGCCAGTAGTATAGGCAGAGAAACCTCACCCCTCCACTTT.

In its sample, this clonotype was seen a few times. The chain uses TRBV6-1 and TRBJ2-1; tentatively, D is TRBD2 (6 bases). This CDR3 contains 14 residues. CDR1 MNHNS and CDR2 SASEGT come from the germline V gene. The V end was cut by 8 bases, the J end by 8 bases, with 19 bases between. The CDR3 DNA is TGTGCCAGCGCCTTCCTAGCGAGTAGCGATGAGCAGTTCTTC. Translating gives CASAFLASSDEQFF.

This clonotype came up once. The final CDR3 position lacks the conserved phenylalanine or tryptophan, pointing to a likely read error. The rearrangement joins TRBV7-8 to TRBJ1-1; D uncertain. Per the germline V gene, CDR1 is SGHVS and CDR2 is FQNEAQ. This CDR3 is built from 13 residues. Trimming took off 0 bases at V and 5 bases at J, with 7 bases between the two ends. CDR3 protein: CASSLAPYTEAFI. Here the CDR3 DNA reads TGTGCCAGCAGCTTAGCGCCGTATACTGAAGCTTTCATT.

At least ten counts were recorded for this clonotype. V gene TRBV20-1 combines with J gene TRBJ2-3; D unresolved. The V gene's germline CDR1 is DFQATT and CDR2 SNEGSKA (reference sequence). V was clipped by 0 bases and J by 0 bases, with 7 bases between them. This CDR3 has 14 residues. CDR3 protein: CSAREGASTDTQYF. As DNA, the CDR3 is TGCAGTGCTAGAGAGGGCGCTAGCACAGATACGCAGTATTTT.

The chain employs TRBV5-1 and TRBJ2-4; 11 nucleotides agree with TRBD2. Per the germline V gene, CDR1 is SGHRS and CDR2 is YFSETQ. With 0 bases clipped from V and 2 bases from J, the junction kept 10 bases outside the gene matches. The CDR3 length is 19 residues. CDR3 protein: CASSLVTSGGGLTKNIQYF. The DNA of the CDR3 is TGCGCCAGCAGCTTGGTTACTAGCGGGGGAGGCTTGACCAAAAACATTCAGTACTTC.

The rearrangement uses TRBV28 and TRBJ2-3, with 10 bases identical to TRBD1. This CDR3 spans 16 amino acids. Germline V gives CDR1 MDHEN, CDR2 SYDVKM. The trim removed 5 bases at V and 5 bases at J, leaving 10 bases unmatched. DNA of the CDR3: TGTGCCAGCAGTGAGCCGGGACAGGGGAAGGTAGATACGCAGTATTTT. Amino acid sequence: CASSEPGQGKVDTQYF. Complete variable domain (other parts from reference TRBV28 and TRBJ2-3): DVKVTQSSRYLVKRTGEKVFLECVQDMDHENMFWYRQDPGLGLRLIYFSYDVKMKEKGDIPEGYSVSREKKERFSLILESASTNQTSMYLCASSEPGQGKVDTQYFGPGTRLTVL.

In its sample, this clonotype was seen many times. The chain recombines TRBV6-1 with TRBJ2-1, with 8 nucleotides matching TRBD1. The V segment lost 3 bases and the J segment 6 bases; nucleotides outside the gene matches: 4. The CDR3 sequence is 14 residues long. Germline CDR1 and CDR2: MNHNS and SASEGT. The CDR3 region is CASSDATGVNEQFF. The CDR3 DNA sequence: TGTGCCAGCAGTGATGCGACAGGGGTCAATGAGCAGTTCTTC.

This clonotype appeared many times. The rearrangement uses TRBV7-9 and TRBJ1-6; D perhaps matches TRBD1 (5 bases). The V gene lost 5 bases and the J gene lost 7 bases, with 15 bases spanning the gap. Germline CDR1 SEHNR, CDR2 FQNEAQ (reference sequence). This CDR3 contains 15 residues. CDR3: CASSRDNGDNSPLHF. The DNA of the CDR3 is TGTGCCAGCAGCCGCGATAACGGGGACAATTCACCCCTCCACTTT.

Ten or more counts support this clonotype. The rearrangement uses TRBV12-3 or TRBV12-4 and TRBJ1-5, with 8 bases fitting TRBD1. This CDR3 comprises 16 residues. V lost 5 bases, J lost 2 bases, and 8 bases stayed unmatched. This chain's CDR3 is CASSPHQGAGNQPQHF. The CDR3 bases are TGTGCCAGCAGTCCACACCAGGGGGCTGGCAATCAGCCCCAGCATTTT.

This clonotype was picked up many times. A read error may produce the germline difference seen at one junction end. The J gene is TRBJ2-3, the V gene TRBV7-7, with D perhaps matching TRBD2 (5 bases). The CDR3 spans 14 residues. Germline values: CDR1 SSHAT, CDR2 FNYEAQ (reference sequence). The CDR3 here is CASSSLGTTDTQYF. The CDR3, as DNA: TGTGCTAGCAGCTCACTAGGCACCACAGATACGCAGTATTTT.

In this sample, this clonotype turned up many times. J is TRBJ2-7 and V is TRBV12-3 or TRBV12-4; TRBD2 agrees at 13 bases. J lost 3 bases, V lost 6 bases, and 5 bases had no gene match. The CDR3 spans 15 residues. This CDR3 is CASSPGTSGVYEQYF. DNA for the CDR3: TGTGCCAGCAGCCCCGGGACTAGCGGGGTCTACGAGCAGTACTTC.

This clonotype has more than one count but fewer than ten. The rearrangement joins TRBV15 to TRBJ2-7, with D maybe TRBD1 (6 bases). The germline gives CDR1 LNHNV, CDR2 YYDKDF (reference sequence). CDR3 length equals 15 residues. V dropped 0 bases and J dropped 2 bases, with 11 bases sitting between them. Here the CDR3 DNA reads TGTGCCACCAGCAGAGATCGAGCAGGGGCCTACGAGCAGTACTTC. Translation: CATSRDRAGAYEQYF.

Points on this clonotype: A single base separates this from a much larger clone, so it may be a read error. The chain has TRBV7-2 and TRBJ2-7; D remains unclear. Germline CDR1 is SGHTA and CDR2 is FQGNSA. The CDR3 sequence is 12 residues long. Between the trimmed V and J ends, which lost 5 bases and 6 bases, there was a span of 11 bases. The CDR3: CASSLSPCEQYF. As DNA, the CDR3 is TGTGCCAGCAGCCTTAGTCCCTGCGAGCAGTACTTC.